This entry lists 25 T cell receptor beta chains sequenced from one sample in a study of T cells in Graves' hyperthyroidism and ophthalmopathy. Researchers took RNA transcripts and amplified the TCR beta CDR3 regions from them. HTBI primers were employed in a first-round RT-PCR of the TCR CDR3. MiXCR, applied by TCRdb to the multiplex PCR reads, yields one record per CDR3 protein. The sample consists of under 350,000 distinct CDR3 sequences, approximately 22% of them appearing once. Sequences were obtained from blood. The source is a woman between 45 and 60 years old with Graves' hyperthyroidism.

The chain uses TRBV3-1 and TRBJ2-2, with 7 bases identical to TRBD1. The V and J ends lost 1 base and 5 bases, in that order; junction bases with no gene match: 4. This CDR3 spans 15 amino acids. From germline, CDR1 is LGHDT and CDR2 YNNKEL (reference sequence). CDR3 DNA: TGTGCCAGCAGCCAAGCCCCGGGACAGACCGGGGAGCTGTTTTTT. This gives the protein CASSQAPGQTGELFF.

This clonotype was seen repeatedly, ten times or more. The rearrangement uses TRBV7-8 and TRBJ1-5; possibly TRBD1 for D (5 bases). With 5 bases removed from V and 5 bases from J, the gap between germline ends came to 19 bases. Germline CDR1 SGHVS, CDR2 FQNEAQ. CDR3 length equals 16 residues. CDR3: CASSRDRGGNHQPQHF. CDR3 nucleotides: TGTGCCAGCAGCAGGGACCGTGGAGGAAACCATCAGCCCCAGCATTTT.

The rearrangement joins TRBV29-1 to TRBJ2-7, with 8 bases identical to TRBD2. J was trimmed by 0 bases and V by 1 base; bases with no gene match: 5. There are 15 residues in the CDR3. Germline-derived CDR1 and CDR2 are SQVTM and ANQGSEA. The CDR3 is CSVEGERGPSYEQYF. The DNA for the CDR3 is TGCAGCGTTGAAGGGGAGCGGGGGCCCTCCTACGAGCAGTACTTC.

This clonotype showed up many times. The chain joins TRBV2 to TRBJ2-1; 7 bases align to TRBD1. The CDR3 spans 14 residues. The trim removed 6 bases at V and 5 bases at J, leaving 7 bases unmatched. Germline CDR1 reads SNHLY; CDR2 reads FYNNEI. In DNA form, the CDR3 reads TGTGCCAGCAGGTCCAACAGGGGAAACAATGAGCAGTTCTTC. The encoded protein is CASRSNRGNNEQFF.

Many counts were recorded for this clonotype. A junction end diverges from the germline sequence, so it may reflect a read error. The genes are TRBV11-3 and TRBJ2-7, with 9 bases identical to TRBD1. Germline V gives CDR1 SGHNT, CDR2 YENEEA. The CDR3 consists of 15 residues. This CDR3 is CTSSSGQGKPYEQYF. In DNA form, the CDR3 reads TGTACCAGCAGCTCGGGACAGGGAAAACCCTACGAGCAGTACTTC.

The CDR3 protein is CSVRAGQTYNEQFF. The CDR3 DNA follows: TGCAGTGTTCGAGCGGGCCAAACCTACAATGAGCAGTTCTTC. The rearrangement joins TRBV20-1 to TRBJ2-1, with D tentatively TRBD2 (6 bases). Trimming left V 7 bases short and J 2 bases short, with 15 bases between. The V gene's germline CDR1 is DFQATT and CDR2 SNEGSKA (reference sequence). The CDR3 extends over 14 amino acids.

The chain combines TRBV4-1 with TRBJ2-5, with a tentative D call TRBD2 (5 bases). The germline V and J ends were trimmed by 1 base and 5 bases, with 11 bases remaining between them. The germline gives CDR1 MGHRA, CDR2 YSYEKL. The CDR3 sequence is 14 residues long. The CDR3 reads CASSQVASLETQYF. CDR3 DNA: TGCGCCAGCAGCCAAGTTGCTAGCTTGGAGACCCAGTACTTC.

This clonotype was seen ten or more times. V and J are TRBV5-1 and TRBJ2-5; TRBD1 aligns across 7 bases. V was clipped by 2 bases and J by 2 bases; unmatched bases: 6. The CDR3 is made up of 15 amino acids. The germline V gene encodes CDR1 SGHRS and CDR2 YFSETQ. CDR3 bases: TGCGCCAGCAGCTTTCAGCCGGGACAGCAAGAGACCCAGTACTTC. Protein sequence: CASSFQPGQQETQYF.

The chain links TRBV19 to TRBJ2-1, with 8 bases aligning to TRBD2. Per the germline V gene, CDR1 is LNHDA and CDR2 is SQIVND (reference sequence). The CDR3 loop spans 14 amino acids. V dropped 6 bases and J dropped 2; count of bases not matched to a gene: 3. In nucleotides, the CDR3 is TGTGCCAGTAGGAGCGGGAGCACCTACAATGAGCAGTTCTTC. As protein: CASRSGSTYNEQFF.

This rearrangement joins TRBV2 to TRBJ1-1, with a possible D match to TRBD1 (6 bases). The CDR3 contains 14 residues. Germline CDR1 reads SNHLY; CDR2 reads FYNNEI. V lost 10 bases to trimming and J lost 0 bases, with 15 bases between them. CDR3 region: CATSNREMNTEAFF. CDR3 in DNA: TGTGCCACGAGTAACAGGGAGATGAACACTGAAGCTTTCTTT. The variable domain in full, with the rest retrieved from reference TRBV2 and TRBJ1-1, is EPEVTQTPSHQVTQMGQEVILRCVPISNHLYFYWYRQILGQKVEFLVSFYNNEISEKSEIFDDQFSVERPDGSNFTLKIRSTKLEDSAMYFCATSNREMNTEAFFGQGTRLTVV.

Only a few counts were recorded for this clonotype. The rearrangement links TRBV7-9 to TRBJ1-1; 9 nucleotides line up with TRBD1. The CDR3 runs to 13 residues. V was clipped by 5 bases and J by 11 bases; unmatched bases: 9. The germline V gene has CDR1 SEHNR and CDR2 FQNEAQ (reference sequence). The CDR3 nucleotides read TGTGCCAGCAGCACCGGGACAGGGTTGTACGCTTTCTTT. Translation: CASSTGTGLYAFF.

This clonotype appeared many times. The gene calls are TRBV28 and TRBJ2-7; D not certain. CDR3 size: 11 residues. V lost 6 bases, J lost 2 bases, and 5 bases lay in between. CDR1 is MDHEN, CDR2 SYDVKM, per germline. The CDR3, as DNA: TGTGCCAGCAGGACCCCCTACGAGCAGTACTTC. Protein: CASRTPYEQYF.

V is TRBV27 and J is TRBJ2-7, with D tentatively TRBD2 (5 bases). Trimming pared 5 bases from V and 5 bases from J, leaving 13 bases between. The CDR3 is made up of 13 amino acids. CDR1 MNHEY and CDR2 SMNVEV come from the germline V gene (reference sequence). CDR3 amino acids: CASSVLAGDEQYF. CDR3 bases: TGTGCCAGCAGTGTACTGGCCGGGGACGAGCAGTACTTC.

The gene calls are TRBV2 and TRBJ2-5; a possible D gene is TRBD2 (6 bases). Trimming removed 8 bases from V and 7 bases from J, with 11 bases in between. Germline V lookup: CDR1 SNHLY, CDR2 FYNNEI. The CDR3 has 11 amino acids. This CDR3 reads CASLHGGTQYF. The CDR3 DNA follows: TGTGCCAGCCTTCACGGGGGGACCCAGTACTTC.

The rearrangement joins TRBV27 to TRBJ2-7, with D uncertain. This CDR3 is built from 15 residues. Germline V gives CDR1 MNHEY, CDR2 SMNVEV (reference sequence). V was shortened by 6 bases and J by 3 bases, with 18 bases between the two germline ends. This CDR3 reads CASSPTRSLYYEQYF. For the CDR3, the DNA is TGTGCCAGCAGCCCAACACGATCCCTCTACTACGAGCAGTACTTC.

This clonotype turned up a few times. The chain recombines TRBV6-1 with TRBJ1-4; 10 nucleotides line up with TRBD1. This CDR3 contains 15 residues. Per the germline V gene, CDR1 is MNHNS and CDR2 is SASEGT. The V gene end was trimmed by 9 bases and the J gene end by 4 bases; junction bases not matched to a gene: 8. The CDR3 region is CASKTGGSGNEKLFF. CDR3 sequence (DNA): TGTGCCAGTAAGACAGGGGGCTCCGGTAATGAAAAACTGTTTTTT.

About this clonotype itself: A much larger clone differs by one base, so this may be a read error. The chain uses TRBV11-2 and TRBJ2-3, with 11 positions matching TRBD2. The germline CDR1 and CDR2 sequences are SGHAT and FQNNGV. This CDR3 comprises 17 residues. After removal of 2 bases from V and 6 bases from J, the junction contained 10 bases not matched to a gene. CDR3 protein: CASSLTGLTSGEDTQYF. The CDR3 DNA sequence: TGTGCCAGCAGCTTAACCGGACTGACTAGCGGGGAGGATACGCAGTATTTT. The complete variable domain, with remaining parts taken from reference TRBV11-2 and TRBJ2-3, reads EAGVAQSPRYKIIEKRQSVAFWCNPISGHATLYWYQQILGQGPKLLIQFQNNGVVDDSQLPKDRFSAERLKGVDSTLKIQPAKLEDSAVYLCASSLTGLTSGEDTQYFGPGTRLTVL.

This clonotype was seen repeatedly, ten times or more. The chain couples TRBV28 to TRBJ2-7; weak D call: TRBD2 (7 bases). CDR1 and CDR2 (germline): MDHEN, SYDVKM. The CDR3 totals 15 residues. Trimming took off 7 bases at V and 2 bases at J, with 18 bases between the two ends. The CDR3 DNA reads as TGTGCCAGCACTCCCGGGGGGACAACCACCTACGAGCAGTACTTC. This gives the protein CASTPGGTTTYEQYF.

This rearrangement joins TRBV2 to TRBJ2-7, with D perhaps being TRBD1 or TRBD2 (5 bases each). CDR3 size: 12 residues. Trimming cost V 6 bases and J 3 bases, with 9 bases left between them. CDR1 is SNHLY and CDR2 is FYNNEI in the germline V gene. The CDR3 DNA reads TGTGCCAGCAGGAGGGGCGGCTACGAGCAGTACTTC. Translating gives CASRRGGYEQYF.

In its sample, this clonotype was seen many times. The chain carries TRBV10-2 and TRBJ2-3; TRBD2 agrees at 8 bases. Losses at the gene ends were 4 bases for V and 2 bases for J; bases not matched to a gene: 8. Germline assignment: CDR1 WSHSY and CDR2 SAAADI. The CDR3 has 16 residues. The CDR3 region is CASSGRGGGPTDTQYF. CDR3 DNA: TGCGCCAGCAGTGGGCGGGGCGGGGGGCCCACAGATACGCAGTATTTT.

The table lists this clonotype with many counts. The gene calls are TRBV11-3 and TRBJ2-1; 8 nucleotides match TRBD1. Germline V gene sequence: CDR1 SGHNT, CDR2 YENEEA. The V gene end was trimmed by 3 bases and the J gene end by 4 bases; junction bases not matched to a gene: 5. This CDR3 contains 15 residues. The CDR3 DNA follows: TGTGCCAGCAGCTTCGACAGGGGACCTTACAATGAGCAGTTCTTC. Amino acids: CASSFDRGPYNEQFF.

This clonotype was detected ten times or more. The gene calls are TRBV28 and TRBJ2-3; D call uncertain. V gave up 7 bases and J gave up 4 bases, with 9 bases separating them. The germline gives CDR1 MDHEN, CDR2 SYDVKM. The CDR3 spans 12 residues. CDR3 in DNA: TGTGCCAGCACCCAGGCTCCAGATACGCAGTATTTT. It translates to CASTQAPDTQYF.

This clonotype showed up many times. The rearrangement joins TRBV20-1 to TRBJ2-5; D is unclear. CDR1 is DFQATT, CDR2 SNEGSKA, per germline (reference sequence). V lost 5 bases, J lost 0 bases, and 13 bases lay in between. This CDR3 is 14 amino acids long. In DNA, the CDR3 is TGCAGTGCTCCCCGAGAACTACACCAAGAGACCCAGTACTTC. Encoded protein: CSAPRELHQETQYF.

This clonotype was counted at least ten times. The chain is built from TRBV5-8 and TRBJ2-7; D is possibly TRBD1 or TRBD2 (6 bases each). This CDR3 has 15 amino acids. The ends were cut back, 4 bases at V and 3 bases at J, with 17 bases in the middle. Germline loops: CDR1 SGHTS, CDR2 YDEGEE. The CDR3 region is CASSNGGTLVYEQYF. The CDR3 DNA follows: TGTGCCAGCAGCAACGGGGGCACCTTAGTCTACGAGCAGTACTTC.

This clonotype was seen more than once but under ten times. CDR3 loop: CASSFLTESYGYTF. The CDR3 coding sequence is TGTGCCAGTAGTTTTCTGACTGAGTCCTATGGCTACACCTTC. The V gene is TRBV19, the J gene TRBJ1-2; D is ambiguous. The V gene's germline CDR1 is LNHDA and CDR2 SQIVND (reference sequence). The CDR3 has 14 amino acids. Trimming stripped 5 bases from V and 4 bases from J, with 14 bases between.